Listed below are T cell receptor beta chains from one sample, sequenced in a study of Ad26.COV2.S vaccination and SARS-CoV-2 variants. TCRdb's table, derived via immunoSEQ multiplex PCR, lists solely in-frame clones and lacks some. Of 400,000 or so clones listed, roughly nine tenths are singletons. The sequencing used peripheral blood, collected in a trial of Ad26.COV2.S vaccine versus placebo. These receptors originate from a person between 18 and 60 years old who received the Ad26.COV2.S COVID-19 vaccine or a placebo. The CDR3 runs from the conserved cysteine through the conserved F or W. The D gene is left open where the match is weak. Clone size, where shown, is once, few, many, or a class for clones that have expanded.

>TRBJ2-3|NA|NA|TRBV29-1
TGCAGCGTTAGGGCGCGGGTGGGGCCTTTGGGGGATACGCAGTATTTT
CSVRARVGPLGDTQYF
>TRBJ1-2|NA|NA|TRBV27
TGTGCCAGCACCTCCACGGCACTACCTAACTATGGCTACACCTTC
CASTSTALPNYGYTF
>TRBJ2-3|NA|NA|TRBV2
TGTGCCAGCAGTGACTCGGGGATAGTCGCAGATACGCAGTATTTT
CASSDSGIVADTQYF
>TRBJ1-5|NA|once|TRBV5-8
TGTGCCAGCAGTTCAGGGTTCCAGCCCCAGCATTTT
CASSSGFQPQHF
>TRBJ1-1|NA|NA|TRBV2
TGTGCCAGCAGTGAAAACCCTCCCCCGAACACTGAAGCTTTCTTT
CASSENPPPNTEAFF
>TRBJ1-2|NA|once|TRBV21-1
TGTGCCAGCAGCCCCCCGGATAGGGGGGCGGATCGAGAAGGCTACACCTTC
CASSPPDRGADREGYTF
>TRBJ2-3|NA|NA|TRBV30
TGTGCCTGGAGTGTTGGGAGTACAGATACGCAGTATTTT
CAWSVGSTDTQYF
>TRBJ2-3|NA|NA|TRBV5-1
TGCGCCAGCAGCTTGGAGGGTCCAGGGGCGGGCACGCAGTATTTT
CASSLEGPGAGTQYF
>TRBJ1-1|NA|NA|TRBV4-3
TGCGCCAGCAGCCAAGATCTGGGGGCTAGCACTGAAGCTTTCTTT
CASSQDLGASTEAFF
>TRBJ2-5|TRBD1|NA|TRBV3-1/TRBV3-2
TGTGCCAGCAGCTCCCGACGTACAGGGGGCGGCGAGACCCAGTACTTC
CASSSRRTGGGETQYF
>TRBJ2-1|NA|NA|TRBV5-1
TGCGCCAGCAGCTGGGCCCCCGGGACTGACTACAATGAGCAGTTCTTC
CASSWAPGTDYNEQFF
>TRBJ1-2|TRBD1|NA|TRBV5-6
TGTGCCAGCAGCTACCGGGACAGGGATGTATTCGGCTACACCTTC
CASSYRDRDVFGYTF
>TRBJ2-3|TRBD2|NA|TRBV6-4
TGTGCCAGCAAGACTAGCGAAAGCACAGATACGCAGTATTTT
CASKTSESTDTQYF
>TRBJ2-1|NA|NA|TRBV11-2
TGTGCCAGCAGCCAGATGGGGGTATCTGAGCAGTTCTTC
CASSQMGVSEQFF
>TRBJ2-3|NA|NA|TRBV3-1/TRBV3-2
TGTGCCAGCAGCCACCAGCGGGCGCTTTCCACAGATACGCAGTATTTT
CASSHQRALSTDTQYF
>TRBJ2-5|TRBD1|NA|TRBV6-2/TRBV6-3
TGTGCCAGCAGCCCTCGGACAGGGGAGTACCAAGAGACCCAGTACTTC
CASSPRTGEYQETQYF
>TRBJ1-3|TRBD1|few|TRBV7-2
TGTGCCAGCAGCTTAACTCCGGGACAGGGAAACACCATATATTTT
CASSLTPGQGNTIYF
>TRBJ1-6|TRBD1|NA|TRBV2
TGTGCCAGCAGTTGGACAGGGGACAGTTCACCCCTCCACTTT
CASSWTGDSSPLHF
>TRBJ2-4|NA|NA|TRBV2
TGTGCCAGCAGTGCGAGGTCTAGCTACTCCAAAAACATTCAGTACTTC
CASSARSSYSKNIQYF
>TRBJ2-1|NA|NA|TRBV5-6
TGTGCCAGCAGCTTACGGAGGGTCGACATGGGAAACTACAATGAGCAGTTCTTC
CASSLRRVDMGNYNEQFF
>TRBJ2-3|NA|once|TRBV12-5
TGTGCTAGTGGTTTGGTAGCAGATACGCAGTATTTT
CASGLVADTQYF
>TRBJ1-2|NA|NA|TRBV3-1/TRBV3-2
TGTGCCAGCAGCCAAGGCGGTAACTATGGCTACACCTTC
CASSQGGNYGYTF
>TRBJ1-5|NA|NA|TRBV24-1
TGTGCCACCAGTTTCCGGACCCCCCGCGCACATAGCAATCAGCCCCAGCATTTT
CATSFRTPRAHSNQPQHF
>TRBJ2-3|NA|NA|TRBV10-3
TGTGCCATCAGGGACTCCACAGATACGCAGTATTTT
CAIRDSTDTQYF
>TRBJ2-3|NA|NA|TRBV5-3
TGTGCCAGAAGCTTGCTGGGCACAGATACGCAGTATTTT
CARSLLGTDTQYF
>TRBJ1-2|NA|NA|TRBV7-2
TGTGCCAGCAGCCGGGGTGGGGTAGGGGTTAACTATGGCTACACCTTC
CASSRGGVGVNYGYTF
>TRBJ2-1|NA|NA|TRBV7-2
TGTGCCAGCAGCTTAGCGTGGGGCAATGAGCAGTTCTTC
CASSLAWGNEQFF
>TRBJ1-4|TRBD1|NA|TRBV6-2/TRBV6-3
TGTGCCAGCAGTAACGACAGGGGCAAACTGTTTTTT
CASSNDRGKLFF
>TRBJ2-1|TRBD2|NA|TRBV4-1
TGCGCCAGCAGCCAAGAGGGGACTAGTGAATCTGAGCAGTTCTTC
CASSQEGTSESEQFF
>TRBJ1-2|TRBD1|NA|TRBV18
TGTGCCAGCTCACCATTGGACAGGACTATCTATGGCTACACCTTC
CASSPLDRTIYGYTF
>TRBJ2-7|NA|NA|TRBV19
TGTGCCAGTAGGAAGACCGCGAGCTCCTACGAGCAGTACTTC
CASRKTASSYEQYF
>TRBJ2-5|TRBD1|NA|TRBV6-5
TGTGCCAGCATTCTAGGGGGCCGGGAGACCCAGTACTTC
CASILGGRETQYF
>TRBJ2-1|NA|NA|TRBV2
TGTGCCAGCAGTCCCAGCTCCTACAATGAGCAGTTCTTC
CASSPSSYNEQFF
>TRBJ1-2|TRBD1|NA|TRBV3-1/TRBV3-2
TGTGCCAGCAGCAGGGATCAGGGGGCAGGAGGCTACACCTTC
CASSRDQGAGGYTF
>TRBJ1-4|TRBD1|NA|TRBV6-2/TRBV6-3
TGTGCCAGCAGCCCTGGGACAGGGGCCCGTGAAAAACTGTTTTTT
CASSPGTGAREKLFF
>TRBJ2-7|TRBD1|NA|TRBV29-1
TGCAGCGTTGGGGAGGGACAGGGACACGAGCAGTACTTC
CSVGEGQGHEQYF
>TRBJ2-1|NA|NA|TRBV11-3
TGTGCCAGCAGCGCTTTTGGTGGGGATGAGCAGTTCTTC
CASSAFGGDEQFF
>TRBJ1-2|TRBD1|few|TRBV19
TGTGCCAGTAGTACGACAGGGGGCGACTATGGCTACACCTTC
CASSTTGGDYGYTF
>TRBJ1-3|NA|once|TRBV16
TGTGCCAGCAGCGACAATCCGGTACCTGGAAACACCATATATTTT
CASSDNPVPGNTIYF
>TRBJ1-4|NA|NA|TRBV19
TGTGCCAGTAGCGAGGTTGCCCAGGGGAAGTTAAAACTGTTTTTT
CASSEVAQGKLKLFF
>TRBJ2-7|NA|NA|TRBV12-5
TGTGCTAGTGGTCAATCAGGGTTCTCCTACGAGCAGTACTTC
CASGQSGFSYEQYF
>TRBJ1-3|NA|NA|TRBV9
TGTGCCAGCAGCGACCCTGTAAGGATGGAGAGCTCTGGAAACACCATATATTTT
CASSDPVRMESSGNTIYF